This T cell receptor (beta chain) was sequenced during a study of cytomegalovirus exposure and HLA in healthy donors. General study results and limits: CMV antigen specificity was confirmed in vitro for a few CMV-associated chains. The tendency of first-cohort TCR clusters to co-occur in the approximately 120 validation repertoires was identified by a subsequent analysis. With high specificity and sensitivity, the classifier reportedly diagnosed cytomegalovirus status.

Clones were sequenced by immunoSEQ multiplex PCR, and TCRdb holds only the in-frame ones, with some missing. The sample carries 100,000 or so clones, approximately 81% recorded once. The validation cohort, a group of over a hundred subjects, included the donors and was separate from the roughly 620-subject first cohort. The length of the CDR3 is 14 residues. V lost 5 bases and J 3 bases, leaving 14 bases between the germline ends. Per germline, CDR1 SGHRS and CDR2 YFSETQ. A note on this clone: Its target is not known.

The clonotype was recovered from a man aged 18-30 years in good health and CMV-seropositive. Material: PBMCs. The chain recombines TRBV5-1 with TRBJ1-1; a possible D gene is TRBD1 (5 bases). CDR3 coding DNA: TGCGCCAGCAGTCGCGGGACGGCCGACACTGAAGCTTTCTTT. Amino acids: CASSRGTADTEAFF.